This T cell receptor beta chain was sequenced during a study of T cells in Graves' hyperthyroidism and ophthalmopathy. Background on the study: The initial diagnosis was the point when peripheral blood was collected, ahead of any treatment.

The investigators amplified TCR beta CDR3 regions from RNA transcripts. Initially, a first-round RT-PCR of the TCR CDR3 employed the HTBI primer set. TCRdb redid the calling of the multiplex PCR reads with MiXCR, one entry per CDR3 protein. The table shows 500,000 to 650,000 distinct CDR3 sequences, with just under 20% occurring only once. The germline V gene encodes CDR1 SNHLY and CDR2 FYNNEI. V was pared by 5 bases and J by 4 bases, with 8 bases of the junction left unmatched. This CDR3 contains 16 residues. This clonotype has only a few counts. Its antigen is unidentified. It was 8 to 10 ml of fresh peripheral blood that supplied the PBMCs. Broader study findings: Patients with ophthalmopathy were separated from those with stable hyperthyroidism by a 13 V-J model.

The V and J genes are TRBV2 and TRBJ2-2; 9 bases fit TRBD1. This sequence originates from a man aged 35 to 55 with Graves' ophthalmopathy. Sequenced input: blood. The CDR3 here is CASSPPGQGITGELFF. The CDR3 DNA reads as TGTGCCAGCAGTCCTCCGGGACAGGGCATCACCGGGGAGCTGTTTTTT.